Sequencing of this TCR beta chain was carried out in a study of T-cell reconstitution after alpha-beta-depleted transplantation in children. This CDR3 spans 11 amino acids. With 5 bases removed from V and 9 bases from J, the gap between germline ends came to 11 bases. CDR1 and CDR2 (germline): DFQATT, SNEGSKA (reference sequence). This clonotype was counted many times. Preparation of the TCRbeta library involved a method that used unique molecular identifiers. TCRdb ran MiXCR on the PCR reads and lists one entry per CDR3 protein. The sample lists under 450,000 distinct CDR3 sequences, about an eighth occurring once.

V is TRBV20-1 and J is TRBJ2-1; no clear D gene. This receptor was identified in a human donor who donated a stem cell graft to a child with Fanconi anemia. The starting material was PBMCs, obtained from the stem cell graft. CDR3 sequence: CSAARASEQFF. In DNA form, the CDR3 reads TGCAGTGCTGCAAGGGCAAGTGAGCAGTTCTTC.